The T cell receptor beta chain under discussion was sequenced for a study of CD8 T cells in ankylosing spondylitis. TCRdb reprocessed the 5' RACE reads with MiXCR, giving one entry per CDR3 protein. The table lists under 150,000 distinct CDR3 sequences, around 13% of them singletons, with approximately 3% in the top ten. CDR3 length: 16 residues. J was trimmed by 9 bases and V by 5 bases; bases with no gene match: 17. Germline CDR1 and CDR2: SGHTA and FQGNSA. This clonotype was detected a few times. Its specificity is not known. Study-wide results and limits: Within matched ankylosing spondylitis synovial fluid, disease-linked clones were reportedly significantly enriched.

V and J are TRBV7-2 and TRBJ2-3, with TRBD2 matching over 7 bases. The TCR was taken from a female donor with ankylosing spondylitis or in good health (not recorded which). Sequencing input: blood, either unsorted or a sorted T cell fraction (not recorded which). The CDR3 nucleotides are TGTGCCAGCAGCCCTAGACTAGATCGCCCCGGGGGGACGCAGTATTTT. Translation gives CASSPRLDRPGGTQYF. Full variable domain (missing parts from reference TRBV7-2 and TRBJ2-3): GAGVSQSPSNKVTEKGKDVELRCDPISGHTALYWYRQSLGQGLEFLIYFQGNSAPDKSGLPSDRFSAERTGGSVSTLTIQRTQQEDSAVYLCASSPRLDRPGGTQYFGPGTRLTVL.